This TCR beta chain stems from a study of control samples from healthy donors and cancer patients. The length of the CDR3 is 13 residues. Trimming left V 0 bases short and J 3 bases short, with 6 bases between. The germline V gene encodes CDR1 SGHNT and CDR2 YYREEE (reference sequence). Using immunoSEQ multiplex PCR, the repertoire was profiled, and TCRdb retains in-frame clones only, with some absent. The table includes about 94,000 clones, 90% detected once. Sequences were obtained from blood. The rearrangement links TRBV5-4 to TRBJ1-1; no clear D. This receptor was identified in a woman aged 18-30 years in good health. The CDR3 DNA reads TGTGCCAGCAGCTTGGGGACTGACACTGAAGCTTTCTTT. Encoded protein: CASSLGTDTEAFF.